Presented here are 11 T cell receptor beta chains from one specimen sequenced in a study of shared clonotypes between healthy human individuals (dated by TCRdb to about 2020). CD8 naive samples were CD45RO-negative cells positively selected for CCR7, giving a CD45RA+CCR7+ population that excluded TemRA cells. The library was prepared using the immunoSEQ multiplex PCR assay. TCRdb carries this immuneACCESS record with in-frame sequences only. Its versions omit some clonotypes, under half of them owing to an unresolved V gene in the studies checked, with the rest unexplained. The sample profile shows about 2.1 million clones; 90% to 95% of them were found once. The top ten clones comprise about 1.7% of the sample. Sequencing was done on a sample of naive CD8+ T cells from PBMCs. The cell subset or site label, as the study defines it: CD45RA+CCR7+. Source of these receptors: a man younger than 35 in good health. Some clones in this sample may be carry-over from other donors' samples.

The rearrangement joins TRBV9 to TRBJ2-7, with TRBD2 matching over 9 bases. CDR3 length: 14 amino acids. V lost 3 bases, J lost 3 bases, and 4 bases stayed unmatched. Germline V lookup: CDR1 SGDLS, CDR2 YYNGEE. CDR3 sequence: CASSGSGGDYEQYF. The DNA of the CDR3 is TGTGCCAGCAGCGGTAGCGGGGGAGACTACGAGCAGTACTTC. The variable domain in full, with the rest retrieved from reference TRBV9 and TRBJ2-7, is DSGVTQTPKHLITATGQRVTLRCSPRSGDLSVYWYQQSLDQGLQFLIQYYNGEERAKGNILERFSAQQFPDLHSELNLSSLELGDSALYFCASSGSGGDYEQYFGPGTRLTVT.

This rearrangement joins TRBV2 to TRBJ2-7; D unclear. The CDR3 has 12 residues. Germline V lookup: CDR1 SNHLY, CDR2 FYNNEI. V shed 10 bases and J shed 2 bases, with 12 bases lying between them. In nucleotides, the CDR3 is TGTGCCACCGATTCCGACCCCTACGAGCAGTACTTC. Translating gives CATDSDPYEQYF.

V and J are TRBV5-1 and TRBJ1-2; D not resolved. Trimming removed 0 bases from V and 4 bases from J, with 16 bases in between. Germline values: CDR1 SGHRS, CDR2 YFSETQ. This CDR3 is 16 amino acids long. CDR3 nucleotides: TGCGCCAGCAGCTTGGCCGGTCCCCGCTTGCCCTATGGCTACACCTTC. It codes for CASSLAGPRLPYGYTF.

The J gene is TRBJ2-1, the V gene TRBV27; 9 bases fit TRBD2. CDR1 is MNHEY and CDR2 is SMNVEV in the germline V gene (reference sequence). Trimming took 5 bases from V and 5 from J; bases not matched to a gene: 10. CDR3 length: 16 residues. CDR3 region: CASSGGQSSGDNEQFF. CDR3 sequence (DNA): TGTGCCAGCAGTGGGGGTCAGTCTAGCGGGGACAATGAGCAGTTCTTC.

The V and J genes are TRBV5-6 and TRBJ2-7; tentative D call: TRBD1 (6 bases). CDR1 SGHDT and CDR2 YYEEEE come from the germline V gene. The CDR3 loop spans 17 amino acids. The V and J ends lost 0 bases and 0 bases respectively, with 16 bases between them. CDR3 sequence reads: CASSLGGLRRTSYEQYF. DNA of the CDR3: TGTGCCAGCAGCTTGGGGGGGCTTCGGCGAACCTCCTACGAGCAGTACTTC.

The chain has TRBV29-1 and TRBJ1-2, with no clear D. The CDR3 consists of 14 residues. V was pared by 6 bases and J by 0 bases, with 14 bases between. Germline assignment: CDR1 SQVTM and CDR2 ANQGSEA. CDR3 protein: CSVTVQTTNYGYTF. The DNA of the CDR3 is TGCAGCGTCACCGTACAGACAACTAACTATGGCTACACCTTC.

In the case of this clone: The same CDR3 also results from other DNA sequences found in this sample. The chain is built from TRBV11-2 and TRBJ2-3; possible D gene TRBD2, 5 bases. This CDR3 region has 13 residues. Per germline, CDR1 SGHAT and CDR2 FQNNGV. V was clipped by 5 bases and J by 3 bases, with 9 bases between them. The CDR3 nucleotides read TGTGCCAGCAGCCCCCCGGGAACAGATACGCAGTATTTT. Amino acids: CASSPPGTDTQYF. Combining the CDR3 with reference TRBV11-2 and TRBJ2-3 gives the whole variable domain EAGVAQSPRYKIIEKRQSVAFWCNPISGHATLYWYQQILGQGPKLLIQFQNNGVVDDSQLPKDRFSAERLKGVDSTLKIQPAKLEDSAVYLCASSPPGTDTQYFGPGTRLTVL.

V is TRBV5-6 and J is TRBJ1-5; weak D call: TRBD1 (5 bases). The germline gives CDR1 SGHDT, CDR2 YYEEEE. Trimming cost V 1 base and J 16 bases, with 18 bases left between them. This CDR3 has 13 residues. The CDR3 DNA sequence: TGTGCCAGCAGCTTGAGGGGTGTAGGTCACCCCCATTTT. Its protein product is CASSLRGVGHPHF.

The rearrangement links TRBV7-2 to TRBJ2-5; D ambiguous. Germline values: CDR1 SGHTA, CDR2 FQGNSA. This CDR3 has 13 amino acids. V gave up 5 bases and J gave up 5 bases, with 12 bases separating them. CDR3 sequence: CASSPRQWETQYF. The CDR3 DNA reads as TGTGCCAGCAGCCCCCGGCAGTGGGAGACCCAGTACTTC.

The J gene is TRBJ2-3, the V gene TRBV4-1, with TRBD2 identical over 10 bases. V lost 1 base to trimming and J lost 3 bases; unmatched junction nucleotides: 7. The CDR3 is made up of 17 amino acids. Looked up from germline, CDR1 is MGHRA and CDR2 is YSYEKL. The CDR3 spells CASSQAITSGKTDTQYF. CDR3 bases: TGCGCCAGCAGCCAAGCGATAACTAGCGGGAAAACAGATACGCAGTATTTT.

This chain joins TRBV19 and TRBJ1-1, with 8 bases that match TRBD1. The CDR3 has 15 amino acids. CDR1 is LNHDA and CDR2 is SQIVND in the germline V gene (reference sequence). Trimming at V came to 5 bases and at J to 0 bases, leaving 5 bases not matched to a gene. The CDR3 DNA reads as TGTGCCAGTAGTGACAGGGGCAACCTGAACACTGAAGCTTTCTTT. Residues: CASSDRGNLNTEAFF. Looking up the rest from reference TRBV19 and TRBJ1-1 gives the full variable domain: DGGITQSPKYLFRKEGQNVTLSCEQNLNHDAMYWYRQDPGQGLRLIYYSQIVNDFQKGDIAEGYSVSREKKESFPLTVTSAQKNPTAFYLCASSDRGNLNTEAFFGQGTRLTVV.